These 9 T cell receptor beta chains came from one sample sequenced in a study of OX40 agonist ivuxolimab in advanced cancers. Library preparation was by the immunoSEQ multiplex PCR assay. The source is immuneACCESS, and TCRdb retained only in-frame sequences with V and J called. Part of the clones is not carried over; for the studies checked, unresolved V genes explain less than half of this, and the remainder is unexplained. The sample records around 80,000 clones, about 85% of which are singletons. Around 0.94% of the sample is held by the ten biggest clonotypes. Sequencing used CD4+ or CD8+ T cells sorted from blood, obtained in a trial of the OX40 agonist ivuxolimab. Every receptor here comes from an adult with an advanced solid tumor such as melanoma, head and neck, liver or kidney cancer.

The chain combines TRBV19 with TRBJ2-2; the D gene is possibly TRBD2 (6 bases). Germline assignment: CDR1 LNHDA and CDR2 SQIVND (reference sequence). The CDR3 contains 16 residues. Trimming pared 2 bases from V and 4 bases from J, leaving 14 bases between. The CDR3 here is CASSISGARGTGELFF. Written as DNA, the CDR3 is TGTGCCAGTAGTATAAGTGGGGCGCGGGGCACCGGGGAGCTGTTTTTT.

The chain joins TRBV9 to TRBJ1-5; 7 bases align to TRBD1. V lost 0 bases to trimming and J lost 2 bases; unmatched junction nucleotides: 2. Germline values: CDR1 SGDLS, CDR2 YYNGEE. The CDR3 runs to 15 residues. For the CDR3, the DNA is TGTGCCAGCAGCGTAGCAGGGGGGGGCAATCAGCCCCAGCATTTT. Its protein product is CASSVAGGGNQPQHF.

The chain links TRBV29-1 to TRBJ2-7, with 9 bases aligning to TRBD2. This CDR3 has 15 amino acids. Germline assignment: CDR1 SQVTM and CDR2 ANQGSEA. After removal of 0 bases from V and 4 bases from J, the junction contained 7 bases not matched to a gene. CDR3 DNA sequence: TGCAGCGTTGAAGATAGGGTAGCGGGGGTATACGAGCAGTACTTC. It translates to CSVEDRVAGVYEQYF.

V is TRBV7-2 and J is TRBJ1-2, with 9 bases fitting TRBD1. The V and J ends lost 5 bases and 6 bases, in that order; junction bases with no gene match: 7. CDR1 is SGHTA, CDR2 FQGNSA, per germline. This CDR3 has 14 amino acids. The chain's CDR3 is CASSRPGQGNGYTF. DNA for the CDR3: TGTGCCAGCAGCCGACCGGGACAGGGCAATGGCTACACCTTC.

The rearrangement links TRBV4-1 to TRBJ1-5, with 7 bases fitting TRBD1. The ends lost 1 base at V and 0 bases at J; junction bases unmatched: 3. The CDR3 spans 16 residues. From germline, CDR1 is MGHRA and CDR2 YSYEKL. In nucleotides, the CDR3 is TGCGCCAGCAGCCAAGGAGACAGGGATAGCAATCAGCCCCAGCATTTT. Its protein product is CASSQGDRDSNQPQHF.

The CDR3, as DNA: TGTGCCAGTAGTGATCAGGTGAACACTGAAGCTTTCTTT. It is translated as CASSDQVNTEAFF. This sequence joins TRBV19 and TRBJ1-1; no clear D gene. Trimming took 5 bases from V and 0 from J, leaving 7 bases between them. This CDR3 region has 13 residues. Germline CDR1 is LNHDA and CDR2 is SQIVND (reference sequence).

The chain employs TRBV11-2 and TRBJ1-5; tentatively, D is TRBD1 (6 bases). V dropped 4 bases and J dropped 6 bases, with 13 bases sitting between them. Germline CDR1 and CDR2: SGHAT and FQNNGV. There are 14 residues in the CDR3. CDR3 coding DNA: TGTGCCAGCAGCTCGTCCGGGGGGGCTCAGCCCCAGCATTTT. It specifies CASSSSGGAQPQHF.

The chain has TRBV5-6 and TRBJ1-4; TRBD1 matches at 9 bases. The CDR3 runs 14 residues. Germline V lookup: CDR1 SGHDT, CDR2 YYEEEE. With V trimmed by 3 bases and J by 8 bases, 5 bases remained unmatched. In DNA, the CDR3 is TGTGCCAGCAGCTGGACAGGGGAAGGCGAAAAACTGTTTTTT. It translates to CASSWTGEGEKLFF.

V gene TRBV5-6 combines with J gene TRBJ1-1; D gene unclear. With 1 base removed from V and 8 bases from J, the gap between germline ends came to 12 bases. The germline CDR1 and CDR2 sequences are SGHDT and YYEEEE. The CDR3 sequence is 13 residues long. The CDR3 protein is CASSLSTYPEAFF. For the CDR3, the DNA is TGTGCCAGCAGCTTGTCAACTTACCCCGAAGCTTTCTTT.